Presented here are 25 T cell receptor beta chains from one specimen sequenced in a study of spatial heterogeneity in lung cancer. This sample's time point: sample taken at primary tumor resection. TCRdb re-derived calls from the 5' RACE reads in MiXCR, one entry per CDR3 protein. The sample yields 4,000 or so distinct CDR3 sequences, 9.4% seen once. Study outcomes and limitations: How many expanded intratumoral alpha and beta TCRs were present tracked the tumor mutation count, which was a count of nonsynonymous mutations.

Antigens for these TCRs are unknown. The material sequenced was lung tumor tissue, taken at surgery. The receptors derive from a male donor with early-stage non-small cell lung cancer.

By sample fraction, this clonotype is medium-sized. The J gene is TRBJ2-7, the V gene TRBV15; a possible D gene is TRBD2 (5 bases). Trimming took 0 bases from V and 4 from J, leaving 10 bases between them. The CDR3 has 14 amino acids. The germline V gene has CDR1 LNHNV and CDR2 YYDKDF (reference sequence). The CDR3 bases are TGTGCCACCAGCAGAGAGACGTCGGGGTACGAGCAGTACTTC. It translates to CATSRETSGYEQYF.

This clonotype is classed as medium-sized. This sequence joins TRBV27 and TRBJ2-3; D gene uncertain. V lost 9 bases and J 1 base, leaving 17 bases between the germline ends. Germline CDR1 reads MNHEY; CDR2 reads SMNVEV (reference sequence). The CDR3 is 15 residues long. CDR3 sequence: CASSSVTLGTDTQYF. The CDR3 nucleotides read TGTGCCAGTTCGTCCGTTACCTTGGGCACAGATACGCAGTATTTT.

This clonotype was observed many times. The chain carries TRBV6-4 and TRBJ1-6; tentatively, D is TRBD1 (5 bases). CDR1 is MRHNA and CDR2 is SNTAGT in the germline V gene. V lost 8 bases, J lost 5 bases, and 13 bases lay in between. This CDR3 region has 14 residues. The CDR3 sequence: CASSERGDNSPLHF. The CDR3 nucleotides are TGTGCCAGCTCGGAAAGGGGAGATAATTCACCCCTCCACTTT.

This clonotype is medium-sized. V gene TRBV5-4 combines with J gene TRBJ2-1; maybe TRBD2 (5 bases). This CDR3 is built from 12 residues. Germline CDR1 reads SGHNT; CDR2 reads YYREEE (reference sequence). V lost 2 bases, J lost 7 bases, and 7 bases lay in between. The CDR3 loop reads CASSLPGNEQFF. The CDR3, as DNA: TGTGCCAGCAGCTTACCGGGGAATGAGCAGTTCTTC.

This clonotype is medium-sized. The chain uses TRBV20-1 and TRBJ1-5, with 7 bases lining up with TRBD1. The germline CDR1 and CDR2 sequences are DFQATT and SNEGSKA (reference sequence). The junction had 5 bases not matched to a gene; V was cut back by 6 bases and J by 0 bases. The CDR3 is made up of 14 amino acids. The chain's CDR3 is CSARGPYSNQPQHF. DNA of the CDR3: TGCAGTGCAAGGGGGCCTTATAGCAATCAGCCCCAGCATTTT.

This clonotype is medium-sized within its sample. The chain carries TRBV20-1 and TRBJ2-2, with D perhaps TRBD2 (6 bases). Deletions cut 3 bases from V and 1 base from J, with 18 bases between. From germline, CDR1 is DFQATT and CDR2 SNEGSKA (reference sequence). CDR3 length equals 17 residues. CDR3 sequence (DNA): TGCAGTGCTAGCCGAAATTTGGGGACTGTGAACACCGGGGAGCTGTTTTTT. It is translated as CSASRNLGTVNTGELFF.

By sample fraction, this clonotype is medium-sized. J is TRBJ1-6 and V is TRBV30; D is unresolved. With 5 bases removed from V and 8 bases from J, the gap between germline ends came to 22 bases. Germline loops: CDR1 GTSNPN, CDR2 SVGIG (reference sequence). The CDR3 totals 16 residues. CDR3 sequence (DNA): TGTGCCTGGGGTGAGTGGCCCCCCACTAGAGATTCACCCCTCCACTTT. It yields the protein CAWGEWPPTRDSPLHF.

This clonotype is medium-sized (0.01 to 0.1%) within its sample. The CDR3 region has the DNA TGCAGTGCCGAGGGGACAGCCCAAGAGACCCAGTACTTC. Encoded protein: CSAEGTAQETQYF. The chain combines TRBV20-1 with TRBJ2-5, with 7 bases that match TRBD1. CDR3 length equals 13 residues. V was pared by 6 bases and J by 1 base, with 5 bases of the junction left unmatched. Looked up from germline, CDR1 is DFQATT and CDR2 is SNEGSKA (reference sequence).

This clonotype has ten or more counts. This rearrangement joins TRBV6-5 to TRBJ2-5; D tentatively fits TRBD1 or TRBD2 (5 bases each). Per the germline V gene, CDR1 is MNHEY and CDR2 is SVGAGI. Trimming removed 2 bases at V and 4 bases at J, with 11 bases between. This CDR3 comprises 14 residues. CDR3 protein: CASSYALGVETQYF. For the CDR3, the DNA is TGTGCCAGCAGTTACGCCCTGGGGGTAGAGACCCAGTACTTC.

By share, this clonotype ranks as medium-sized. The chain couples TRBV5-1 to TRBJ1-1, with D possibly matching TRBD1 (5 bases). In germline, CDR1 is SGHRS, CDR2 YFSETQ. This CDR3 contains 14 residues. Between the trimmed V and J ends, which lost 3 bases and 3 bases, there was a span of 12 bases. The CDR3 DNA sequence: TGCGCCAGCAGCTCCTTGGGGCAGGACACTGAAGCTTTCTTT. Amino acids: CASSSLGQDTEAFF.

This clonotype is medium-sized (0.01 to 0.1%) by share. The V gene is TRBV11-2, the J gene TRBJ1-4; no definite D call. Trimming took 5 bases from V and 0 from J, leaving 13 bases between them. Germline values: CDR1 SGHAT, CDR2 FQNNGV. The CDR3 runs 16 residues. CDR3 loop: CASSPRSGATNEKLFF. The DNA for the CDR3 is TGTGCCAGCAGCCCCAGATCCGGTGCAACTAATGAAAAACTGTTTTTT.

This clonotype is classed as medium-sized. The V gene is TRBV11-2, the J gene TRBJ2-1, with TRBD2 matching 10 bases. Germline lookup yields CDR1 SGHAT and CDR2 FQNNGV. The junction had 7 bases not matched to a gene; V was cut back by 2 bases and J by 3 bases. The CDR3 covers 17 residues. The CDR3: CASSLQGTSVVYNEQFF. CDR3 nucleotide sequence: TGTGCCAGCAGCTTACAAGGGACTAGCGTTGTCTACAATGAGCAGTTCTTC.

In its sample, this clonotype ranks as medium-sized (0.01 to 0.1%). The genes are TRBV20-1 and TRBJ2-3; possible D gene TRBD1, 5 bases. Per germline, CDR1 DFQATT and CDR2 SNEGSKA (reference sequence). The ends were cut back, 1 base at V and 2 bases at J, with 10 bases in the middle. CDR3 length: 14 residues. In DNA, the CDR3 is TGCAGTGCTAGAGGGGGCGCGAACACAGATACGCAGTATTTT. Translating gives CSARGGANTDTQYF.

This clonotype was detected a few times. V usage is TRBV7-6 and J usage is TRBJ1-6; D uncertain. CDR1 and CDR2 from the germline V gene are SGHVS and FNYEAQ. Trimming removed 5 bases from V and 0 bases from J, with 14 bases in between. The CDR3 extends over 17 amino acids. The DNA of the CDR3 is TGTGCCAGCAGCCCCCGGACGGGGAGCTCCTATAATTCACCCCTCCACTTT. Its translation is CASSPRTGSSYNSPLHF.

This clonotype is medium-sized (0.01 to 0.1%) in the sample. The chain has TRBV9 and TRBJ1-4; tentative D call: TRBD1 (6 bases). Germline V gene data show CDR1 as SGDLS and CDR2 as YYNGEE. CDR3 length equals 16 residues. With 3 bases removed from V and 8 bases from J, the gap between germline ends came to 20 bases. The CDR3 DNA follows: TGTGCCAGCAGCGCCGGCCGGGGGCTTAACGGGGAAAAACTGTTTTTT. Translating it yields CASSAGRGLNGEKLFF.

The chain uses TRBV28 and TRBJ1-2; 7 bases line up with TRBD1. The CDR3 sequence is 17 residues long. Trimming at V came to 7 bases and at J to 4 bases, leaving 18 bases not matched to a gene. In germline, CDR1 is MDHEN, CDR2 SYDVKM. CDR3 in amino acids: CASIQASGGLYSYGYTF. In DNA form, the CDR3 reads TGTGCCAGCATCCAGGCTTCAGGGGGACTCTATTCCTATGGCTACACCTTC.

This clonotype was seen only a few times. V is TRBV4-3 and J is TRBJ2-1; 10 nucleotides agree with TRBD2. V shed 0 bases and J 10 bases; nucleotides not matched to a gene: 3. Germline V lookup: CDR1 LGHNA, CDR2 YSLEER. The CDR3 covers 14 residues. The CDR3 DNA reads as TGCGCCAGCAGCCAAGAGACTAGCGGGCTAGAGCAGTTCTTC. Translating gives CASSQETSGLEQFF.

This chain links TRBV27 with TRBJ2-7; no firm D call. The CDR3 has 13 amino acids. Trimming cost V 4 bases and J 10 bases, with 17 bases left between them. CDR1 and CDR2 from the germline V gene are MNHEY and SMNVEV (reference sequence). CDR3 region: CASSSPDRGRQYF. The CDR3 DNA reads TGTGCCAGCAGTTCCCCCGACCGAGGTAGACAGTACTTC.

Relative to its sample, this clonotype is medium-sized. The chain couples TRBV29-1 to TRBJ2-2, with 11 bases lining up with TRBD1. Germline loops: CDR1 SQVTM, CDR2 ANQGSEA. V shed 0 bases, J shed 4 bases, and the junction held 1 base outside the gene matches. The CDR3 is 15 amino acids. Here the CDR3 reads CSVEEDRGLTGELFF. The CDR3 DNA reads TGCAGCGTTGAAGAGGACAGGGGGCTCACCGGGGAGCTGTTTTTT.

Judged by abundance, this clonotype is medium-sized. The CDR3: CASSPGFYEQYF. In DNA form, the CDR3 reads TGTGCCAGCAGTCCAGGGTTCTACGAGCAGTACTTC. The chain is built from TRBV28 and TRBJ2-7, with TRBD1 as a possible D gene (5 bases). This CDR3 has 12 residues. CDR1 is MDHEN and CDR2 is SYDVKM in the germline V gene. V was shortened by 5 bases and J by 3 bases, with 8 bases between the two germline ends.

This clonotype occurred once. The chain links TRBV7-6 to TRBJ2-3, with D possibly matching TRBD1 (6 bases). V gave up 5 bases and J gave up 0 bases, with 12 bases separating them. The length of the CDR3 is 15 residues. Germline V gives CDR1 SGHVS, CDR2 FNYEAQ. Here the CDR3 DNA reads TGTGCCAGCAGCCCAGGACAGCCGAGCACAGATACGCAGTATTTT. As protein: CASSPGQPSTDTQYF. Together with reference TRBV7-6 and TRBJ2-3, the CDR3 gives the full variable domain: GAGVSQSPRYKVTKRGQDVALRCDPISGHVSLYWYRQALGQGPEFLTYFNYEAQQDKSGLPNDRFSAERPEGSISTLTIQRTEQRDSAMYRCASSPGQPSTDTQYFGPGTRLTVL.

Relative to its sample, this clonotype is medium-sized. V usage is TRBV29-1 and J usage is TRBJ1-1, with a possible D match to TRBD1 (5 bases). V lost 4 bases and J 1 base, leaving 10 bases between the germline ends. CDR1 and CDR2 (germline): SQVTM, ANQGSEA. This CDR3 is built from 13 residues. The CDR3 region has the DNA TGCAGCGTTGTAGGTGGGGGGAACACTGAAGCTTTCTTT. The encoded protein is CSVVGGGNTEAFF.

This clonotype is medium-sized within its sample. The genes are TRBV28 and TRBJ2-3, with D possibly TRBD2 on 5 matching bases. CDR3 length: 11 amino acids. V lost 4 bases, J lost 8 bases, and 7 bases lay in between. Germline CDR1 MDHEN, CDR2 SYDVKM. The CDR3 DNA sequence: TGTGCCAGCAGTTCCGGGGTTACGCAGTATTTT. Amino acids: CASSSGVTQYF.

This clonotype is medium-sized (0.01 to 0.1%). V is TRBV12-3 or TRBV12-4 and J is TRBJ1-5, with D perhaps matching TRBD1 (5 bases). Trimming took 5 bases from V and 5 from J, leaving 10 bases between them. This CDR3 is built from 13 residues. The CDR3 protein is CASSLGLYQPQHF. The CDR3 DNA follows: TGTGCCAGCAGTCTGGGGCTGTATCAGCCCCAGCATTTT.

Within the sample, this clonotype is medium-sized (0.01 to 0.1%). This chain connects TRBV29-1 to TRBJ2-7; the match to TRBD1 covers 9 bases. The CDR3 spans 13 residues. V was clipped by 5 bases and J by 4 bases; unmatched bases: 6. Germline CDR1 SQVTM, CDR2 ANQGSEA. CDR3 DNA sequence: TGCAGCGTTCGGGGACAGGGAGGATACGAGCAGTACTTC. This codes for CSVRGQGGYEQYF.